This T cell receptor beta chain derives from a study of T cells after yellow fever vaccination. Across the study: Each low-cell-number fraction was prepared by means of SMART-Seq v4 Ultra Low Input.

This clonotype came up a few times. Antigen: not known. Overall study results and limits: Clonotype sharing between CD4 and CD8 compartments was small.

This CDR3 is built from 15 residues. Germline-derived CDR1 and CDR2 are LGHNA and YSLEER. V was shortened by 3 bases and J by 9 bases, with 15 bases between the two germline ends. TCRdb itself ran the 5' RACE reads through MiXCR, one entry per CDR3 protein. The sample has about 120,000 distinct CDR3 sequences, more than 7.5% seen once. This receptor was obtained from a man aged 18 to 30 who received the YFV17D yellow fever vaccine. This material consisted of CD8+ T cells sorted from PBMCs, taken on the day of the yellow fever booster vaccination. The rearrangement joins TRBV4-3 to TRBJ1-6; possible D gene TRBD1, 6 bases. As DNA, the CDR3 is TGCGCCAGCAGCCATACAGGGTCGGCTGGTTCACCCCTCCACTTT. Translating it yields CASSHTGSAGSPLHF.